One sample yielded the 10 T cell receptor beta chains listed below, sequenced in a study of cytomegalovirus exposure and HLA in healthy donors. It was with 60 Vbeta and 13 Jbeta primers that the PCR ran. Produced via immunoSEQ multiplex PCR; TCRdb's table is partial and in-frame only. The sample yields fewer than 200,000 clones, 75% to 80% seen once. Sequencing was performed on PBMCs. Receptors were obtained from a woman aged 50 to 65 in good health and CMV-seropositive.

V and J are TRBV29-1 and TRBJ2-3, with D tentatively TRBD2 (5 bases). The CDR3 sequence is 16 residues long. Between the trimmed V and J ends, which lost 4 bases and 6 bases, there was a span of 23 bases. Germline lookup yields CDR1 SQVTM and CDR2 ANQGSEA. CDR3 sequence (DNA): TGCAGCGTTGCCCGCACCGGCGAGAGGGCCAGGGATACGCAGTATTTT. This translates into CSVARTGERARDTQYF.

V is TRBV5-4 and J is TRBJ2-3, with 8 bases that match TRBD2. Germline-derived CDR1 and CDR2 are SGHNT and YYREEE (reference sequence). The CDR3 extends over 14 amino acids. The trim removed 2 bases at V and 3 bases at J, leaving 2 bases unmatched. As DNA, the CDR3 is TGTGCCAGCAGCTTCGGGAGGGTAACAGATACGCAGTATTTT. Protein sequence: CASSFGRVTDTQYF.

The chain couples TRBV21-1 to TRBJ2-1; the table names TRBD1, a call not compared with the DNA. TRBV21-1 is deemed a pseudogene. CDR3 length: 14 residues. CDR3 residues: CASTEKGFINEQFF. The CDR3, as DNA: TGTGCCAGCACCGAGAAGGGGTTTATCAATGAGCAGTTCTTC.

The gene calls are TRBV11-2 and TRBJ2-5; 10 nucleotides agree with TRBD2. Germline V CDR1 and CDR2: SGHAT, FQNNGV. The CDR3 loop spans 17 amino acids. V was pared by 0 bases and J by 5 bases, with 9 bases of the junction left unmatched. The chain's CDR3 is CASSLEGSGRSRETQYF. In nucleotides, the CDR3 is TGTGCCAGCAGCTTAGAGGGTAGCGGGAGGTCGAGGGAGACCCAGTACTTC.

J is TRBJ1-1 and V is TRBV27; D is undetermined. Germline V gene data show CDR1 as MNHEY and CDR2 as SMNVEV (reference sequence). V lost 4 bases, J lost 4 bases, and 16 bases lay in between. The CDR3 has 15 residues. CDR3 protein: CASSSMLRGSTEAFF. The CDR3 DNA follows: TGTGCCAGCAGTTCAATGCTCCGAGGGAGCACTGAAGCTTTCTTT.

This sequence joins TRBV2 and TRBJ2-1; TRBD1 might be the D (5 bases). CDR3 size: 15 residues. Germline V gene lookup returns CDR1 SNHLY and CDR2 FYNNEI. V was clipped by 3 bases and J by 10 bases, with 19 bases between them. The CDR3 region is CASSDFRQGHLEQFF. CDR3 sequence (DNA): TGTGCCAGCAGTGATTTTAGGCAGGGTCATTTGGAGCAGTTCTTC.

V and J are TRBV7-6 and TRBJ2-1, with TRBD2 identical over 10 bases. Looked up from germline, CDR1 is SGHVS and CDR2 is FNYEAQ. The CDR3 has 17 residues. With V trimmed by 1 base and J by 4 bases, 7 bases remained unmatched. Here the CDR3 reads CASSLGPLAGEYNEQFF. CDR3 nucleotides: TGTGCCAGCAGCTTAGGCCCCCTAGCGGGGGAGTACAATGAGCAGTTCTTC.

This clone turned up a few times. The chain links TRBV19 to TRBJ1-2; 7 nucleotides match TRBD1. With 4 bases clipped from V and 2 bases from J, the junction kept 7 bases outside the gene matches. CDR3 length: 15 amino acids. Germline V gene lookup returns CDR1 LNHDA and CDR2 SQIVND (reference sequence). In DNA, the CDR3 is TGTGCCAGTAGTAATGACAGGGCCGGAAACTATGGCTACACCTTC. Protein sequence: CASSNDRAGNYGYTF.

This chain links TRBV7-8 with TRBJ2-7; 7 bases align to TRBD1. Trimming took 5 bases from V and 3 from J; bases not matched to a gene: 10. The CDR3 sequence is 15 residues long. CDR1 is SGHVS and CDR2 is FQNEAQ in the germline V gene. As DNA, the CDR3 is TGTGCCAGCAGCCTTAGCACAGGGGACGGCTACGAGCAGTACTTC. Protein product: CASSLSTGDGYEQYF.

The V gene is TRBV7-2, the J gene TRBJ1-1; 9 bases map to TRBD1. Trimming took 5 bases from V and 4 from J; bases not matched to a gene: 5. CDR1 SGHTA and CDR2 FQGNSA come from the germline V gene. This CDR3 region has 14 residues. As DNA, the CDR3 is TGTGCCAGCAGCCGGACGGGACAGGGCACTGAAGCTTTCTTT. Its translation: CASSRTGQGTEAFF. The full variable domain, completed using reference TRBV7-2 and TRBJ1-1, is GAGVSQSPSNKVTEKGKDVELRCDPISGHTALYWYRQSLGQGLEFLIYFQGNSAPDKSGLPSDRFSAERTGGSVSTLTIQRTQQEDSAVYLCASSRTGQGTEAFFGQGTRLTVV.